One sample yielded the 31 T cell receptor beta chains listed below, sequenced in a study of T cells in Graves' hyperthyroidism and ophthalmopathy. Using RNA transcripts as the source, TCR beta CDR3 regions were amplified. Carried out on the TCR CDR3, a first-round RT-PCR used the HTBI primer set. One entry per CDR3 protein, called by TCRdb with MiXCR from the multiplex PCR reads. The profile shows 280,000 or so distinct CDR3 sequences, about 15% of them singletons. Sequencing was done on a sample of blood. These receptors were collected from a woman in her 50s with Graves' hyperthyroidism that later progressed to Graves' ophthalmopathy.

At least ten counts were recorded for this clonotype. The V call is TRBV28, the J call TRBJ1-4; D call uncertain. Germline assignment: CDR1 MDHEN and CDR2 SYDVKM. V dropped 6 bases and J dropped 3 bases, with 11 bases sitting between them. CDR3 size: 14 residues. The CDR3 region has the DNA TGTGCCAGCAGCCTAGGTGGGGCTAATGAAAAACTGTTTTTT. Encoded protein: CASSLGGANEKLFF.

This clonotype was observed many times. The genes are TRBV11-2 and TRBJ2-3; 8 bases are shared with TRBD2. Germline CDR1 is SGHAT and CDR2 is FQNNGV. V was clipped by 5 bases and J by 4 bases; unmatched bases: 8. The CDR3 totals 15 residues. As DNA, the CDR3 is TGTGCCAGCAGCCCGAGCGGGAGTGTCGCAGATACGCAGTATTTT. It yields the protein CASSPSGSVADTQYF. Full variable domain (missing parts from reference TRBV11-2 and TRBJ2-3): EAGVAQSPRYKIIEKRQSVAFWCNPISGHATLYWYQQILGQGPKLLIQFQNNGVVDDSQLPKDRFSAERLKGVDSTLKIQPAKLEDSAVYLCASSPSGSVADTQYFGPGTRLTVL.

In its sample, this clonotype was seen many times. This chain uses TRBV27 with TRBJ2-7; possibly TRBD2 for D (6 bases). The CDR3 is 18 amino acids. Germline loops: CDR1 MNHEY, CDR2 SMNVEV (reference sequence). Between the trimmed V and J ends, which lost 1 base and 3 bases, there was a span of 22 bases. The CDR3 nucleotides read TGTGCCAGCAGTTTATACCCCCCCACTAGCTTTCCTTTCTACGAGCAGTACTTC. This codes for CASSLYPPTSFPFYEQYF.

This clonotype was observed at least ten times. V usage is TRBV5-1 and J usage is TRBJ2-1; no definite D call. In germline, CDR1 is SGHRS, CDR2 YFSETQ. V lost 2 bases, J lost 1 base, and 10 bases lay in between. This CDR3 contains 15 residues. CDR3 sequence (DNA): TGCGCCAGCAGCTTCAATCAGGCGTCCTACAATGAGCAGTTCTTC. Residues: CASSFNQASYNEQFF. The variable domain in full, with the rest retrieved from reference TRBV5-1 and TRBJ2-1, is KAGVTQTPRYLIKTRGQQVTLSCSPISGHRSVSWYQQTPGQGLQFLFEYFSETQRNKGNFPGRFSGRQFSNSRSEMNVSTLELGDSALYLCASSFNQASYNEQFFGPGTRLTVL.

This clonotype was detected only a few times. CDR3 loop: CASSVGRDTIRRYTF. DNA of the CDR3: TGTGCCAGCAGCGTAGGGCGGGACACCATCCGCCGCTACACCTTC. V and J are TRBV9 and TRBJ1-2; D is perhaps TRBD1 (6 bases). Trimming shortened V by 0 bases and J by 9 bases, and 18 bases separated the two germline ends. The CDR3 covers 15 residues. Germline V gene lookup returns CDR1 SGDLS and CDR2 YYNGEE.

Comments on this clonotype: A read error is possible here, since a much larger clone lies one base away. The CDR3 DNA is TGTGCCAGCAGTTTCCGGCGGGATAATGAAAAACTGTTTTTT. As protein: CASSFRRDNEKLFF. The chain couples TRBV28 to TRBJ1-4; no clear D. Germline-derived CDR1 and CDR2 are MDHEN and SYDVKM. The CDR3 has 14 amino acids. V was shortened by 3 bases and J by 4 bases, with 9 bases between the two germline ends.

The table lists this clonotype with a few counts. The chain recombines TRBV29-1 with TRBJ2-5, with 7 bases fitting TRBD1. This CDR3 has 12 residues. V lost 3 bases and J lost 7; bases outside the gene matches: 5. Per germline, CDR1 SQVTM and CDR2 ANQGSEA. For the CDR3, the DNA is TGCAGCGTTGAGTGGGCAGGGGGGACCCAGTACTTC. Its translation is CSVEWAGGTQYF.

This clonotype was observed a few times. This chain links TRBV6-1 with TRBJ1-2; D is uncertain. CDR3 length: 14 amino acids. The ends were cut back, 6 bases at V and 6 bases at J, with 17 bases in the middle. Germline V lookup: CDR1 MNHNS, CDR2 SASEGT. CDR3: CASRNSRAPDGYTF. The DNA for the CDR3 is TGTGCCAGCAGGAATAGCCGGGCGCCAGATGGCTACACCTTC.

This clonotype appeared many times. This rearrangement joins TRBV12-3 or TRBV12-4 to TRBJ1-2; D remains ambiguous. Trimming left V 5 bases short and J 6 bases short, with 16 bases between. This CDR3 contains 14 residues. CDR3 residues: CASSLRHLGNGYTF. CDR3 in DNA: TGTGCCAGCAGTCTCCGCCACCTCGGTAATGGCTACACCTTC.

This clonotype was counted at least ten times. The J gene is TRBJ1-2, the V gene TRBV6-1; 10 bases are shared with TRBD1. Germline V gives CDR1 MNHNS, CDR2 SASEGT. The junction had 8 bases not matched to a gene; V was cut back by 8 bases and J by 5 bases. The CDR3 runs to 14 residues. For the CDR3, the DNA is TGTGCCAGCTTCATCGGGGGACAGGGGTATGGCTACACCTTC. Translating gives CASFIGGQGYGYTF.

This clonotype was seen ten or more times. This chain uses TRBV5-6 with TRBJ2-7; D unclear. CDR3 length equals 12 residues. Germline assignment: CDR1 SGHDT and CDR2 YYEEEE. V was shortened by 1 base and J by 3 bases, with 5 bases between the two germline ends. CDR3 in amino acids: CASSLSNYEQYF. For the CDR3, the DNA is TGTGCCAGCAGCTTGTCAAACTACGAGCAGTACTTC. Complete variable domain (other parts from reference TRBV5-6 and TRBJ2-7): DAGVTQSPTHLIKTRGQQVTLRCSPKSGHDTVSWYQQALGQGPQFIFQYYEEEERQRGNFPDRFSGHQFPNYSSELNVNALLLGDSALYLCASSLSNYEQYFGPGTRLTVT.

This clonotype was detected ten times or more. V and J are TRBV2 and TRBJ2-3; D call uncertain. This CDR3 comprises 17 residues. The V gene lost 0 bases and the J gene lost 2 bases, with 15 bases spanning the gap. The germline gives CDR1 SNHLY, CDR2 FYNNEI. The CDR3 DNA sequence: TGTGCCAGCAGTGAAGCTACCTTGGGCATTCCCACAGATACGCAGTATTTT. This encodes CASSEATLGIPTDTQYF.

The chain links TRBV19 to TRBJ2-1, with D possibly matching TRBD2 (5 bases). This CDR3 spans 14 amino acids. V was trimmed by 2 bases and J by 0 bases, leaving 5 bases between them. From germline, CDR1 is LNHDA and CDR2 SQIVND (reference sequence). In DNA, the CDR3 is TGTGCCAGTAGTATACGGGACTCCTACAATGAGCAGTTCTTC. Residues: CASSIRDSYNEQFF.

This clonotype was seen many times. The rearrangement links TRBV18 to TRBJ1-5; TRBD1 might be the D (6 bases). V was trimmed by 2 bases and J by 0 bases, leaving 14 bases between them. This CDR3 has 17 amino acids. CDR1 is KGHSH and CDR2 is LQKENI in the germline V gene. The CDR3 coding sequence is TGTGCCAGCTCACCATCGACGGGACATCCTAGCAATCAGCCCCAGCATTTT. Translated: CASSPSTGHPSNQPQHF.

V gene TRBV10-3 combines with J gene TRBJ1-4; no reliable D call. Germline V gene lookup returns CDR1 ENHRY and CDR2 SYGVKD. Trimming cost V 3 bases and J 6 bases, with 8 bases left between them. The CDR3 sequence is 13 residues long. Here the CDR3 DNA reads TGTGCCATCAGTGACCGGGGAGATGAAAAACTGTTTTTT. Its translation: CAISDRGDEKLFF.

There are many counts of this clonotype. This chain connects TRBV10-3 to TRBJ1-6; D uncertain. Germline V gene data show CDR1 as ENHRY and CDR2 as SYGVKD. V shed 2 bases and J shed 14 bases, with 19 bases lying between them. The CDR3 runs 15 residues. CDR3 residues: CAISEGTLGLDTLHF. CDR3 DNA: TGTGCCATCAGTGAGGGAACTCTGGGTCTAGACACCCTCCACTTT.

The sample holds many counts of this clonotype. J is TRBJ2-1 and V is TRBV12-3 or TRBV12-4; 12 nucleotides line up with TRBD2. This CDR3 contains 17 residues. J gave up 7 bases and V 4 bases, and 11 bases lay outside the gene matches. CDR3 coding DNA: TGTGCCAGCAGTTCGCCGTTACTAGCGGGAGGATCTAATGAGCAGTTCTTC. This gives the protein CASSSPLLAGGSNEQFF.

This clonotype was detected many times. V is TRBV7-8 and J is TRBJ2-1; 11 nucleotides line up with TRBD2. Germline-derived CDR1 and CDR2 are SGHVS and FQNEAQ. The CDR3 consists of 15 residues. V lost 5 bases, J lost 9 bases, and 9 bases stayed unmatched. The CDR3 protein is CASSLSGRAVGEQFF. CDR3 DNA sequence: TGTGCCAGCAGCCTTAGCGGGAGGGCCGTCGGTGAGCAGTTCTTC.

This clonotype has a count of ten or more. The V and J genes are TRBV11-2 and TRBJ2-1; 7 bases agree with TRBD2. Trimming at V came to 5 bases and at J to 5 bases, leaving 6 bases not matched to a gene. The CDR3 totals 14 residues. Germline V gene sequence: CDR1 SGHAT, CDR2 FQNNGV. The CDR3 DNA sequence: TGTGCCAGCAGCCAGCTGCGGGGGAACAATGAGCAGTTCTTC. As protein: CASSQLRGNNEQFF.

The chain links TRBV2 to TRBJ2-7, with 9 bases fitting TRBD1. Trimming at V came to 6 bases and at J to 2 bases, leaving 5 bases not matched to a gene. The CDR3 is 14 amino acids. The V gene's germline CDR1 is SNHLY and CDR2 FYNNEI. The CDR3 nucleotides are TGTGCCAGCAGCCGGACAGGGGCGCCCTACGAGCAGTACTTC. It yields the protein CASSRTGAPYEQYF. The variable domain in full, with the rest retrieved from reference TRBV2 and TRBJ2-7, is EPEVTQTPSHQVTQMGQEVILRCVPISNHLYFYWYRQILGQKVEFLVSFYNNEISEKSEIFDDQFSVERPDGSNFTLKIRSTKLEDSAMYFCASSRTGAPYEQYFGPGTRLTVT.

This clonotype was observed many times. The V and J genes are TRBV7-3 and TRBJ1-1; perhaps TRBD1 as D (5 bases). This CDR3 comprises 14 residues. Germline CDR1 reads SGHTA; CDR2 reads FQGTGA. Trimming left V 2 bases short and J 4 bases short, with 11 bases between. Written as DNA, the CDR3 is TGTGCCAGCAGCTTAGGGGGGAGCAGCACTGAAGCTTTCTTT. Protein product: CASSLGGSSTEAFF.

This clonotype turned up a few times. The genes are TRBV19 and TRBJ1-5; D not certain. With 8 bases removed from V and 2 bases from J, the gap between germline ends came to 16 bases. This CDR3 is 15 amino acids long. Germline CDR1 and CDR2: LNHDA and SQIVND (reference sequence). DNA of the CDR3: TGTGCCAGTGCGTCGCCTTTTGAAGGCAATCAGCCCCAGCATTTT. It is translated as CASASPFEGNQPQHF.

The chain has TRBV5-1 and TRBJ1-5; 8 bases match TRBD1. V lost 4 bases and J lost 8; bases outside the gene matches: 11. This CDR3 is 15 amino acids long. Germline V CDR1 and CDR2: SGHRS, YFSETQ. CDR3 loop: CASSNRGKATEPQHF. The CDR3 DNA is TGCGCCAGCAGCAACAGGGGGAAGGCTACGGAGCCCCAGCATTTT. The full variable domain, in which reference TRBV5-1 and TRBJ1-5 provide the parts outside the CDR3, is KAGVTQTPRYLIKTRGQQVTLSCSPISGHRSVSWYQQTPGQGLQFLFEYFSETQRNKGNFPGRFSGRQFSNSRSEMNVSTLELGDSALYLCASSNRGKATEPQHFGDGTRLSIL.

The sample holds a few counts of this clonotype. CDR3 bases: TGTGCCAGCAGTGACCCATTCGGAGATACGCAGTATTTT. This encodes CASSDPFGDTQYF. The chain employs TRBV6-1 and TRBJ2-3, with no clear D. V lost 3 bases and J lost 5, with 9 bases in between. There are 13 residues in the CDR3. Germline V lookup: CDR1 MNHNS, CDR2 SASEGT.

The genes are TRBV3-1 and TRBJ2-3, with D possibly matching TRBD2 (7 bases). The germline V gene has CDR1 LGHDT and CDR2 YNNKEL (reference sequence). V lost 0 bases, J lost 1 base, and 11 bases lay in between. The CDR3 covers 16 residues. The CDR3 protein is CASSQEGGAGTDTQYF. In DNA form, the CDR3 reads TGTGCCAGCAGCCAAGAAGGGGGGGCCGGCACAGATACGCAGTATTTT.

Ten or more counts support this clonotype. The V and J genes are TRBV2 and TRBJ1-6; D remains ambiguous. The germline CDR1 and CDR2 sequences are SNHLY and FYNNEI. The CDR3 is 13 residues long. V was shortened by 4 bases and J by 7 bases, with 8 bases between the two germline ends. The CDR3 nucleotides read TGTGCCAGCAGTGTTGGGTGGAATTCACCCCTCCACTTT. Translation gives CASSVGWNSPLHF.

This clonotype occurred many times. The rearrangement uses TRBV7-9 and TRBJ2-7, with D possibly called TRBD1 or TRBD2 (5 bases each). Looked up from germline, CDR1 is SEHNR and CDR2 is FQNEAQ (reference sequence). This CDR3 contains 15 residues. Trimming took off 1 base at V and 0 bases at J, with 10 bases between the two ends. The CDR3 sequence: CASSLGGYSSYEQYF. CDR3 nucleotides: TGTGCCAGCAGCTTAGGGGGGTACAGCTCCTACGAGCAGTACTTC.

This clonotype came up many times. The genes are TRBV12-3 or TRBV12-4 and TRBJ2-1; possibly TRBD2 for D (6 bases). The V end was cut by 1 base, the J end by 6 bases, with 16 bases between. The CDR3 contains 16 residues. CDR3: CASSLVPTSYVNEQFF. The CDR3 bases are TGTGCCAGCAGTTTAGTCCCCACTAGCTATGTCAATGAGCAGTTCTTC.

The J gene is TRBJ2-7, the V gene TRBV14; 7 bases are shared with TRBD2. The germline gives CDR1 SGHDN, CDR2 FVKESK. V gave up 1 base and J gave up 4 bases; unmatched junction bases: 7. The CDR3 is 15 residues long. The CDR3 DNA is TGTGCCAGCAGCCAAGTCTGGCGGGAGTCGTACGAGCAGTACTTC. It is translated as CASSQVWRESYEQYF.

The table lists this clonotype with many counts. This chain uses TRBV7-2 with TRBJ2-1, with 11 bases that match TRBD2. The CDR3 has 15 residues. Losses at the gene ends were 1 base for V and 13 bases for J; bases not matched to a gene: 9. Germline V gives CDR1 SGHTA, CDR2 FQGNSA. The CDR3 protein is CASSLESTSGSTQFF. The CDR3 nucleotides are TGTGCCAGCAGCTTAGAGTCAACTAGCGGGAGTACACAGTTCTTC. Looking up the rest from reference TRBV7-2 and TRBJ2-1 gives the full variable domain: GAGVSQSPSNKVTEKGKDVELRCDPISGHTALYWYRQSLGQGLEFLIYFQGNSAPDKSGLPSDRFSAERTGGSVSTLTIQRTQQEDSAVYLCASSLESTSGSTQFFGPGTRLTVL.

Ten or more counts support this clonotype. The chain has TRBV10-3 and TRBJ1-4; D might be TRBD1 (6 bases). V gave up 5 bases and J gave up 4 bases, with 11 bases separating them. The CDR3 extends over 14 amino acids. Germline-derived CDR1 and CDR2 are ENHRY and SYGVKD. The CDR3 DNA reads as TGTGCCATCAGTCCCAGGGGAAATAATGAAAAACTGTTTTTT. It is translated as CAISPRGNNEKLFF.